The source of this T cell receptor beta chain is a study of tumor and adjacent non-tumor tissue in lung cancer (dated by TCRdb to the late 2010s). Regarding the complete study: The cohort included about a dozen adenocarcinoma, 2 squamous cell carcinoma and 1 small cell lung cancer patients. Sequencing generated a total of 125,075,908 productive TCRbeta reads, averaging around 4 million reads per sample. The study compared bulk TCRbeta repertoires between lung tumor tissue and matched distant non-tumor lung tissue from about 14 lung cancer patients. Ages among the roughly 15 patients ranged from about 30 to 76 years, there were approximately ten men and 5 women, and disease was at TNM stage I to III. Over 25 paired specimens, one tumor and one normal lung sample per patient, were profiled by TCRbeta CDR3 sequencing.

The CDR3 numbers 15 residues from cysteine through phenylalanine. Only CDR3 DNA remains: 45 bases, in frame from the first base. Trimming leaves V shorter by 7 bases and J shorter by 1 base, with the junction holding 8 bases beyond the gene matches. CDR1 and CDR2, looked up from the germline V gene, are MNHNS and SASEGT. This clonotype came up a few times. Its antigen remains undetermined. This sequence may be a read error, since a much larger clone differs from it by one base. Broad study findings and their caveats: Neither the sequencing platform nor unique molecular identifiers are mentioned in the methods. The cohort had only roughly 16 patients, and the authors noted that larger samples and more detailed clinical data are needed. Peripheral blood was not sequenced, so blood TCRbeta repertoires were not examined in the lung cancer patients of the study. Significantly higher TCR diversity was found in younger patients, and higher tumor TCR diversity was associated with shorter overall and disease-free survival. A significantly larger cumulative share of the repertoire was made up by the top 100 clones in normal lung than in tumor tissue. Tumor tissue showed significantly greater TCR diversity (inverse Simpson) than normal lung tissue (about 400 vs 180, P = 0.0075, Mann-Whitney U test).

Libraries came from multiplex PCR. Sequencing relied on an Illumina HiSeq 2500. TCRbeta libraries were built by three rounds of nested PCR using primers (Table S4), following protocols modified from ARM-PCR. Before sequencing, PCR products of 200-500 bp were cut from the gel and purified using the QIAquick gel extraction kit. Per the original workflow: Reads were cleaned using Trimmomatic, were merged into complete CDR3 sequences using FLASH, and were assigned to V(D)J germline segments using MiTCR. Clonal diversity was computed as the inverse Simpson's index with VDJtools. A read counted as productive if the sequence was in-frame and lacked a premature stop codon. TCRdb reprocessed the public reads (quality trimming at Q25 with fastp, clone calling with MiXCR) and kept in-frame beta chains. Rows with a matching CDR3 protein are joined into one entry that keeps the most common DNA and genes. The V and J calls follow TCRdb's processing rather than the paper's. The sample includes some 100,000 distinct CDR3 sequences, with more than 55% observed a single time. The top ten clones comprise roughly 18% of the sample.

Bulk unsorted tissue served as the source for RNA extraction, and RNA quality was assessed using a NanoDrop ND-1000 and an Agilent 2100. The normal lung samples consisted of distant non-tumor tissue collected more than 3 cm from the tumor edge. The donors were newly diagnosed lung cancer patients admitted for thoracic surgery in China from August to November 2014 who had not received prior chemotherapy. Patients who had received previous radiotherapy or chemotherapy, or who had another concurrent cancer, were excluded from the study. Pieces of surgical tissue measuring 1-2 cm3 were kept in RNAlater solution and held at -80 degrees C until needed.

The V and J segments used are TRBV6-1 and TRBJ2-7, with 9 bases aligning to TRBD1. The sequenced sample was distant non-tumor lung tissue. The sequence derives from a man aged 25 to 40 with non-small cell lung cancer. The DNA reads as follows: TGTGCCAGCAACGCCTCCGGGACAGGGTCCTACGAGCAGTACTTC. Translated, this is CASNASGTGSYEQYF.